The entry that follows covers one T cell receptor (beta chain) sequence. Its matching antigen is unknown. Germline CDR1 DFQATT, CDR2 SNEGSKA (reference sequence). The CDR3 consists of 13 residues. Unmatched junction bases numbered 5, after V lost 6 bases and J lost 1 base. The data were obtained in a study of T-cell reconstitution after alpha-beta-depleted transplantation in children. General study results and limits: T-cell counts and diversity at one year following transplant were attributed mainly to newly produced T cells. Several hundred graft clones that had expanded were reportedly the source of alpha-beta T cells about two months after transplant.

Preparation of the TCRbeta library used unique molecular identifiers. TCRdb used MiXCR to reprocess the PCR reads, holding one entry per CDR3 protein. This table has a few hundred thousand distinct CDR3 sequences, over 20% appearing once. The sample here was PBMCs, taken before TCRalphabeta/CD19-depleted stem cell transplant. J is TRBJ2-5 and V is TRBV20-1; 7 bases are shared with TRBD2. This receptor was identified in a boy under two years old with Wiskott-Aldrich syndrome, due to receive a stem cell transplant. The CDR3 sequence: CSAPPSGQETQYF. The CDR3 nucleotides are TGCAGTGCCCCTCCTAGCGGCCAAGAGACCCAGTACTTC.